A single sample is the source of the 25 T cell receptor beta chains below, sequenced in a study of blood T cell repertoires in COVID-19. Profiled with immunoSEQ multiplex PCR; TCRdb holds only in-frame clones, not every one. The data show about 64,000 clones, with 70% to 90% seen just once and around 3.5% held by the top ten. Material for sequencing was peripheral blood. The source is a man aged 50 to 59 with active COVID-19.

The chain recombines TRBV7-2 with TRBJ2-5; TRBD2 matches at 9 bases. In germline, CDR1 is SGHTA, CDR2 FQGNSA. The CDR3 consists of 15 residues. V was pared by 1 base and J by 5 bases, with 5 bases of the junction left unmatched. DNA for the CDR3: TGTGCCAGCAGCTTAGTAGCGGGGGAAGGGGAGACCCAGTACTTC. It specifies CASSLVAGEGETQYF. The full variable domain, rest sourced from reference TRBV7-2 and TRBJ2-5, is GAGVSQSPSNKVTEKGKDVELRCDPISGHTALYWYRQSLGQGLEFLIYFQGNSAPDKSGLPSDRFSAERTGGSVSTLTIQRTQQEDSAVYLCASSLVAGEGETQYFGPGTRLLVL.

The gene calls are TRBV7-3 and TRBJ2-2, with 8 bases fitting TRBD2. With V trimmed by 5 bases and J by 5 bases, 7 bases remained unmatched. Per germline, CDR1 SGHTA and CDR2 FQGTGA. The CDR3 has 15 amino acids. DNA of the CDR3: TGTGCCAGCAGCCCCCAAGGCGGGGGGACCGGGGAGCTGTTTTTT. Amino acids: CASSPQGGGTGELFF.

The chain couples TRBV5-5 to TRBJ2-5; a possible D gene is TRBD1 (6 bases). CDR3 size: 14 residues. Trimming shortened V by 0 bases and J by 5 bases, and 11 bases separated the two germline ends. Germline assignment: CDR1 SGHKS and CDR2 YYEKEE (reference sequence). The CDR3 DNA is TGTGCCAGCAGCTTGGGACAGGACCGGGAGACCCAGTACTTC. It translates to CASSLGQDRETQYF.

This chain uses TRBV7-9 with TRBJ2-7, with TRBD2 matching 8 bases. Germline loops: CDR1 SEHNR, CDR2 FQNEAQ (reference sequence). V was pared by 5 bases and J by 7 bases, with 16 bases of the junction left unmatched. The length of the CDR3 is 16 residues. The CDR3 region is CASSTIAGPAPLEQYF. The CDR3 DNA reads as TGTGCCAGCAGCACTATAGCGGGGCCGGCCCCGCTTGAGCAGTACTTC.

There are a few counts of this clone. The rearrangement uses TRBV10-2 and TRBJ2-3; D may be TRBD2 (6 bases). This CDR3 comprises 11 residues. The V gene lost 8 bases and the J gene lost 7 bases, with 10 bases spanning the gap. Germline values: CDR1 WSHSY, CDR2 SAAADI. CDR3: CASRDSYTQYF. CDR3 nucleotide sequence: TGCGCCAGCCGGGACTCCTATACGCAGTATTTT.

The chain combines TRBV5-6 with TRBJ2-7; 7 bases fit TRBD1. The CDR3 has 14 amino acids. Germline-derived CDR1 and CDR2 are SGHDT and YYEEEE. V lost 1 base and J lost 4; bases outside the gene matches: 5. CDR3 sequence (DNA): TGTGCCAGCAGCTTGTTGCACAGGGGTTACGAGCAGTACTTC. Amino acid sequence: CASSLLHRGYEQYF.

The genes are TRBV10-3 and TRBJ2-1; 8 bases map to TRBD2. CDR1 is ENHRY and CDR2 is SYGVKD in the germline V gene. V lost 6 bases and J lost 9; bases outside the gene matches: 10. This CDR3 spans 14 amino acids. CDR3 residues: CAIRAGAGGSEQFF. The CDR3 region has the DNA TGTGCCATCAGGGCGGGCGCGGGAGGCAGTGAGCAGTTCTTC.

Only one count was recorded for this clone. This chain links TRBV5-5 with TRBJ1-1; D is perhaps TRBD1 (6 bases). Germline-derived CDR1 and CDR2 are SGHKS and YYEKEE (reference sequence). The CDR3 has 12 amino acids. Between the trimmed V and J ends, which lost 4 bases and 4 bases, there was a span of 8 bases. This chain's CDR3 is CASSPDSTEAFF. Here the CDR3 DNA reads TGTGCCAGCAGCCCGGACAGCACTGAAGCTTTCTTT.

Here the CDR3 reads CASSLEAGAHQPQHF. The CDR3 DNA is TGCGCCAGCAGCTTGGAGGCAGGGGCCCATCAGCCCCAGCATTTT. The V call is TRBV5-1, the J call TRBJ1-5; possible D gene TRBD1, 6 bases. Between the trimmed V and J ends, which lost 0 bases and 5 bases, there was a span of 12 bases. The CDR3 sequence is 15 residues long. The germline V gene encodes CDR1 SGHRS and CDR2 YFSETQ.

The chain carries TRBV5-4 and TRBJ1-1; D remains ambiguous. The CDR3 totals 16 residues. V was clipped by 5 bases and J by 1 base, with 18 bases between them. CDR1 and CDR2 (germline): SGHNT, YYREEE (reference sequence). CDR3 sequence: CASSHRWSGRNTEAFF. CDR3 DNA: TGTGCCAGCAGTCACCGCTGGTCAGGTCGGAACACTGAAGCTTTCTTT.

The J gene is TRBJ2-7, the V gene TRBV5-1, with unresolved D. The germline V gene has CDR1 SGHRS and CDR2 YFSETQ. Deletions cut 3 bases from V and 3 bases from J, with 10 bases between. The CDR3 is 13 amino acids. DNA for the CDR3: TGCGCCAGCAGCTCCCCTTCCCTCTACGAGCAGTACTTC. This sequence encodes CASSSPSLYEQYF.

J is TRBJ1-5 and V is TRBV6-6; TRBD1 is a possible D gene (6 bases). Germline V gene lookup returns CDR1 MNHNY and CDR2 SVGAGI (reference sequence). The CDR3 sequence is 13 residues long. V gave up 7 bases and J gave up 4 bases, with 11 bases separating them. The CDR3 reads CASIQGVNQPQHF. The CDR3 DNA reads as TGTGCCAGCATACAGGGAGTTAATCAGCCCCAGCATTTT.

V gene TRBV9 combines with J gene TRBJ2-5; possibly TRBD2 for D (5 bases). The CDR3 runs 16 residues. Germline CDR1 reads SGDLS; CDR2 reads YYNGEE. V lost 2 bases and J 5 bases, leaving 19 bases between the germline ends. Written as DNA, the CDR3 is TGTGCCAGCAGCGTTGGACTCATCAAAGGCGGGGAGACCCAGTACTTC. Translated: CASSVGLIKGGETQYF. The whole variable domain, filled in from reference TRBV9 and TRBJ2-5, reads DSGVTQTPKHLITATGQRVTLRCSPRSGDLSVYWYQQSLDQGLQFLIQYYNGEERAKGNILERFSAQQFPDLHSELNLSSLELGDSALYFCASSVGLIKGGETQYFGPGTRLLVL.

The chain recombines TRBV7-2 with TRBJ2-5; the D gene is possibly TRBD2 (5 bases). Germline-derived CDR1 and CDR2 are SGHTA and FQGNSA. V lost 5 bases and J 5 bases, leaving 15 bases between the germline ends. The CDR3 has 14 amino acids. The CDR3 loop reads CASSPGSPGETQYF. Here the CDR3 DNA reads TGTGCCAGCAGCCCCGGGTCCCCGGGGGAGACCCAGTACTTC. Variable domain in full (rest from reference TRBV7-2 and TRBJ2-5): GAGVSQSPSNKVTEKGKDVELRCDPISGHTALYWYRQSLGQGLEFLIYFQGNSAPDKSGLPSDRFSAERTGGSVSTLTIQRTQQEDSAVYLCASSPGSPGETQYFGPGTRLLVL.

This sequence joins TRBV6-2 or TRBV6-3 and TRBJ2-7; 8 bases align to TRBD1. Germline CDR1 MNHEY, CDR2 SVGEGT. Losses at the gene ends were 3 bases for V and 7 bases for J; bases not matched to a gene: 8. CDR3 length: 14 amino acids. CDR3 nucleotide sequence: TGTGCCAGCAGTTATCGACAGGGGTCGAGAGAGCAGTACTTC. This codes for CASSYRQGSREQYF.

This clone was detected a few times. The chain uses TRBV23-1 and TRBJ1-5, with D unclear. TRBV23-1 qualifies as an ORF whose function is uncertain. The CDR3 has 15 residues. Between the trimmed V and J ends, which lost 1 base and 1 base, there was a span of 8 bases. The CDR3 sequence: CASSQYQVSNQPQHF. CDR3 bases: TGCGCCAGCAGTCAATACCAGGTAAGCAATCAGCCCCAGCATTTT.

This sequence joins TRBV18 and TRBJ2-7, with D perhaps matching TRBD1 (6 bases). This CDR3 is built from 14 residues. V was cut by 1 base and J by 2 bases, with 9 bases left in between. The germline V gene has CDR1 KGHSH and CDR2 LQKENI. CDR3 DNA: TGTGCCAGCTCACCACAGGGGGTCCCCTACGAGCAGTACTTC. The encoded protein is CASSPQGVPYEQYF.

In its sample, this clone ranks as medium-sized. V gene TRBV7-2 combines with J gene TRBJ2-1; 12 nucleotides align to TRBD2. CDR1 and CDR2 from the germline V gene are SGHTA and FQGNSA. The CDR3 has 17 amino acids. Germline trimming cut 5 bases from V and 5 bases from J; bases unmatched to any gene: 10. CDR3 region: CASSPTSGGTLDNEQFF. The CDR3 nucleotides read TGTGCCAGCAGCCCTACTAGCGGGGGGACCCTAGACAATGAGCAGTTCTTC.

The genes are TRBV7-9 and TRBJ1-3, with D possibly TRBD1 on 5 matching bases. CDR3 length equals 15 residues. The germline V and J ends were trimmed by 4 bases and 2 bases, with 12 bases remaining between them. Germline loops: CDR1 SEHNR, CDR2 FQNEAQ (reference sequence). The CDR3: CASSSRQRTGNTIYF. Written as DNA, the CDR3 is TGTGCCAGCAGCTCTCGACAGCGAACTGGAAACACCATATATTTT.

The chain combines TRBV9 with TRBJ2-7, with a possible D match to TRBD2 (6 bases). This CDR3 region has 14 residues. Germline CDR1 SGDLS, CDR2 YYNGEE. The ends were cut back, 1 base at V and 5 bases at J, with 13 bases in the middle. The DNA for the CDR3 is TGTGCCAGCAGCGTAAGAGAGGGCGGGGACGAGCAGTACTTC. This encodes CASSVREGGDEQYF. Combining the CDR3 with reference TRBV9 and TRBJ2-7 gives the whole variable domain DSGVTQTPKHLITATGQRVTLRCSPRSGDLSVYWYQQSLDQGLQFLIQYYNGEERAKGNILERFSAQQFPDLHSELNLSSLELGDSALYFCASSVREGGDEQYFGPGTRLTVT.

The chain links TRBV5-1 to TRBJ2-7; 9 bases agree with TRBD2. CDR1 SGHRS and CDR2 YFSETQ come from the germline V gene. The CDR3 has 14 residues. Trimming cost V 7 bases and J 4 bases; bases outside gene matches: 9. In DNA, the CDR3 is TGCGCCAGCGGTGACTGGGCGGGGGGGTACGAGCAGTACTTC. Translation: CASGDWAGGYEQYF.

This chain links TRBV18 with TRBJ2-3; TRBD2 is a possible D gene (5 bases). Germline assignment: CDR1 KGHSH and CDR2 LQKENI. This CDR3 spans 13 amino acids. Trimming stripped 2 bases from V and 5 bases from J, with 8 bases between. The CDR3 DNA is TGTGCCAGCTCACCATCTCGGGGAGATACGCAGTATTTT. Translating it yields CASSPSRGDTQYF.

The chain recombines TRBV9 with TRBJ2-7; D unclear. V shed 4 bases and J shed 3 bases, with 17 bases lying between them. CDR3 length equals 15 residues. Per germline, CDR1 SGDLS and CDR2 YYNGEE. The DNA of the CDR3 is TGTGCCAGCAGCACCCTTGCGACACCCTACTACGAGCAGTACTTC. It is translated as CASSTLATPYYEQYF.

V gene TRBV2 combines with J gene TRBJ2-1, with a possible D match to TRBD2 (7 bases). This CDR3 has 15 amino acids. V lost 6 bases to trimming and J lost 0 bases, with 12 bases between them. Germline lookup yields CDR1 SNHLY and CDR2 FYNNEI. The DNA of the CDR3 is TGTGCCAGCAGCAAGGGGGAGGGCTCCTACAATGAGCAGTTCTTC. Protein product: CASSKGEGSYNEQFF. Full variable domain (remainder filled in from reference TRBV2 and TRBJ2-1): EPEVTQTPSHQVTQMGQEVILRCVPISNHLYFYWYRQILGQKVEFLVSFYNNEISEKSEIFDDQFSVERPDGSNFTLKIRSTKLEDSAMYFCASSKGEGSYNEQFFGPGTRLTVL.

This clone was seen only once. The rearrangement joins TRBV19 to TRBJ2-3; 7 bases agree with TRBD2. The junction had 5 bases not matched to a gene; V was cut back by 4 bases and J by 1 base. The CDR3 loop spans 15 amino acids. The germline V gene encodes CDR1 LNHDA and CDR2 SQIVND (reference sequence). The CDR3 DNA is TGTGCCAGTAGTAGTAGGCTAGCGGGCACAGATACGCAGTATTTT. Translated, it gives CASSSRLAGTDTQYF.